The rows below give T cell receptor beta chains drawn from one sample of a study of cytomegalovirus exposure and HLA in healthy donors. Data came from immunoSEQ multiplex PCR; TCRdb stores just in-frame clones and leaves some out. The sample records 150,000 to 180,000 clones, around 74% being singletons. Sequenced: PBMCs. These receptors came from a young man in good health and CMV-seronegative. Each CDR3 is given with its conserved first and last residue.

TRBJ1-1	TRBV27	CASSPPRRGNTEAFF
TRBJ1-1	TRBV30	CAWSTGSTEAFF
TRBJ1-5	TRBV2	CASEPTLGQPQHF
TRBJ2-7	TRBV5-4	CATRQGPLYSYEQYF
TRBJ2-3	TRBV28	CASSLIGQLTDTQYF
TRBJ2-2	TRBV11-3	CASSLEAGGLYTGELFF
TRBJ2-2	TRBV7-2	CASSQTSGGASTGELFF
TRBJ2-2	TRBV27	CASSLSAGASGELFF
TRBJ1-1	TRBV11-2	CASSSLKMAGEAFF
TRBJ1-1	TRBV15	CATSIGGITEAFF
TRBJ2-3	TRBV7-7	CASSLGPSGEGTDTQYF
TRBJ2-7	TRBV5-1	CASSLAAGTTYEQYF
TRBJ1-5	TRBV5-1	CASSDGTGVNQPQHF
TRBJ1-2	TRBV11-2	CASSLAGQGFYGYTF
TRBJ1-5	TRBV28	CASSLGWRQPQHF
TRBJ2-2	TRBV5-1	CASSLFFGGNTGELFF
TRBJ2-5	TRBV6-5	CASSPGQGTETQYF
TRBJ2-3	TRBV5-8	CASSPTGMGGTDTQYF
.	TRBV29-1	CSVRVPRYEQYF
TRBJ2-3	TRBV28	CASSFHFTRSPDTQYF